The rows below give T cell receptor beta chains drawn from one sample of a study of shared clonotypes between healthy human individuals. Sequenced by immunoSEQ multiplex PCR; TCRdb stores in-frame clones only, minus some. The data contain 2 million to 2.5 million clones, about 92% of them seen just once; the ten biggest clones take up about 1.8%. The specimen sequenced was naive CD8+ T cells from PBMCs. The source of these receptors is a young man in good health. Some clones in this sample may be carry-over from other donors' samples. Each CDR3 is given with its conserved first and last residue.

>TRBV29-1|TRBJ1-1
CSVPGSEAFF
>TRBV18|TRBJ1-3
CASSPNGGFTAGNTIYF
>TRBV6-6|TRBJ2-7
CASSQFGGTGAQEQYF
>TRBV7-6|TRBJ1-2
CASSRRDRELGYGYTF
>TRBV28|TRBJ1-5
CASSPTRWGSNQPQHF
>TRBV5-4|TRBJ2-7
CASSFTQGALWNEQYF
>TRBV6-5|TRBJ2-2
CASSYSIGGELFF
>TRBV11-2|TRBJ2-7
CASSLVGTSPYEQYF
>TRBV6-6|TRBJ2-7
CASRAWREDYEQYF
>TRBV19|TRBJ2-6
CASCLGGLSGANVLTF
>TRBV4-1|TRBJ2-1
CASSQMQKREKQFF
>TRBV7-5|TRBJ2-7
CASSYLGAYEQYF
>TRBV7-9|TRBJ1-2
CASSLGGTGHYGYTF
>TRBV9|TRBJ2-7
CASSPVAGGGYEQYF
>TRBV19|TRBJ2-7
CASSVSPWGEQYF
>TRBV19|TRBJ2-1
CASSMTSWNEQFF
>TRBV4-2|TRBJ2-1
CASSHIAESYNEQFF
>TRBV2|TRBJ2-5
CASSVVENQETQYF
>TRBV4-1|TRBJ2-1
CASSHRRASDYGYEQFF
>TRBV4-1|TRBJ1-1
CASSLRDRLNTEAFF
>TRBV28|TRBJ1-5
CASSSPDEGSGQPQHF
>TRBV13|TRBJ2-6
CASSLGSSGANVLTF
>TRBV9|TRBJ2-7
CASSPRGGSYQYF
>TRBV27|TRBJ1-2
CASGWGGGGPSYGYTF
>TRBV7-9|TRBJ1-2
CASSLFLHGNYGYTF
>TRBV9|TRBJ2-3
CASSRLRSGDTQYF
>TRBV9|TRBJ2-1
CASSVGVGQGYNEQFF
>TRBV27|TRBJ2-3
CASSLSLPTDTQYF
>TRBV7-2|TRBJ1-1
CASSLGWGMRTEAFF
>TRBV6-5|TRBJ1-1
CASSYFSGGTEAFF
>TRBV10-3|TRBJ2-5
CATAGTVQETQYF
>TRBV7-9|NA
CASSLRGQGYEQYF
>TRBV28|TRBJ2-5
CASSLFGAGVQETQYF
>TRBV4-2|TRBJ1-3
CASSRLQQSSGNTIYF
>TRBV9|TRBJ2-1
CASSTSARSSYNEQFF
>TRBV25-1|TRBJ1-1
CASSASMNTEAFF
>TRBV19|TRBJ2-4
CASSRQGALLSVAKNIQYF
>TRBV7-6|TRBJ2-7
CASSPAGQGWSYEQYF
>TRBV4-1|TRBJ2-7
CASSQLGGGYEQYF
>TRBV5-6|TRBJ2-1
CASSFVGSEGYNEQFF
>TRBV9|TRBJ2-3
CASSVYEESTDTQYF
>TRBV7-6|TRBJ2-7
CASSIPGQGDNEQYF
>TRBV29-1|TRBJ2-5
CSVEGLAGGWETQYF
>TRBV4-3|TRBJ1-2
CASSHRDGLPNYGYTF
>TRBV7-9|TRBJ2-3
CASSLVILQGASDTQYF
>TRBV7-9|TRBJ1-1
CASSIGPMNTEAFF
>TRBV7-8|TRBJ2-5
CASSPTSRTGWETQYF
>TRBV5-6|TRBJ1-5
CASSLVWVLDQPQHF
>TRBV2|TRBJ2-7
CASLGTHETYEQYF
>TRBV5-6|TRBJ2-4
CASSSSRAKNIQYF
>TRBV4-1|TRBJ1-1
CASSQTDSLMNTEAFF
>TRBV19|TRBJ2-1
CASSMTDSNNEQFF
>TRBV7-9|TRBJ2-3
CASSTRTSVDTQYF
>TRBV4-1|TRBJ2-7
CASSQGEITYEQYF
>TRBV28|TRBJ2-7
CASRPGTGSYEQYF
>TRBV25-1|TRBJ1-1
CASSEGYGTQAFF
>TRBV4-1|TRBJ2-7
CASSQDTRTGYEQYF